Below are 6 T cell receptor beta chains sequenced from a single sample in a study of regulatory T cells in long-lasting Graves disease. Specified time point: persistent/refractory GD, antithyroid drugs over 5 years with positive TRAb. With RNA extracted from PBMCs as input, the TCR library was made. For TCR beta, libraries came from iRepertoire HTBI primers and Arm-PCR of CDR3 regions. TCRdb called the multiplex PCR reads again in MiXCR, with one record for every CDR3 protein. The sample contains under 450,000 distinct CDR3 sequences, 23% of which appear only once. Here the sequenced sample was peripheral blood mononuclear cells (PBMCs), taken when the disease was refractory, from a patient treated with antithyroid drugs. The receptors shown here come from a female donor with Graves disease.

Only a few counts were recorded for this clonotype. This chain joins TRBV7-2 and TRBJ1-1; no clear D. Trimming left V 2 bases short and J 6 bases short, with 7 bases between. CDR1 and CDR2 from the germline V gene are SGHTA and FQGNSA. This CDR3 region has 12 residues. In DNA form, the CDR3 reads TGTGCCAGCAGCTTACTCAGTTCTGAAGCTTTCTTT. Translation: CASSLLSSEAFF.

There are a few counts of this clonotype. The CDR3: CSADPRGSNTGELFF. CDR3 bases: TGCAGTGCCGATCCTAGAGGATCGAACACCGGGGAGCTGTTTTTT. This rearrangement joins TRBV20-1 to TRBJ2-2; D is undetermined. This CDR3 contains 15 residues. V was pared by 6 bases and J by 0 bases, with 14 bases between. The germline gives CDR1 DFQATT, CDR2 SNEGSKA (reference sequence).

The V and J genes are TRBV12-3 or TRBV12-4 and TRBJ1-3, with unresolved D. There are 15 residues in the CDR3. The V end was cut by 0 bases, the J end by 2 bases, with 8 bases between. CDR3 sequence: CASSLAPGAGNTIYF. CDR3 nucleotides: TGTGCCAGCAGTTTAGCGCCCGGGGCTGGAAACACCATATATTTT.

CDR3 loop: CSARVHTPYEQYF. Here the CDR3 DNA reads TGCAGTGCTAGAGTGCACACCCCCTACGAGCAGTACTTC. The V and J genes are TRBV20-1 and TRBJ2-7; the D is unclear. Germline CDR1 DFQATT, CDR2 SNEGSKA (reference sequence). V lost 1 base, J lost 2 bases, and 9 bases lay in between. This CDR3 has 13 amino acids.

This clonotype was seen repeatedly, ten times or more. This sequence joins TRBV20-1 and TRBJ1-1, with 7 nucleotides matching TRBD1. V shed 1 base, J shed 2 bases, and the junction held 4 bases outside the gene matches. The germline V gene has CDR1 DFQATT and CDR2 SNEGSKA (reference sequence). The CDR3 spans 14 residues. The CDR3 nucleotides read TGCAGTGCTAGAGCCGACAGGGTCAACACTGAAGCTTTCTTT. Its translation: CSARADRVNTEAFF.

This clonotype was counted at least ten times. Here the CDR3 reads CASSYAENTGELFF. CDR3 coding DNA: TGTGCCAGCAGTTACGCCGAAAACACCGGGGAGCTGTTTTTT. This chain connects TRBV6-2 or TRBV6-3 to TRBJ2-2; D remains ambiguous. Germline loops: CDR1 MNHEY, CDR2 SVGEGT. V shed 2 bases and J shed 2 bases, with 6 bases lying between them. This CDR3 is built from 14 residues.